These 21 T cell receptor beta chains were all obtained from the same sample, sequenced in a study of response to subunit inactivated influenza vaccine. TCRdb reprocessed the RT-PCR reads with MiXCR, giving one entry per CDR3 protein. The profile shows 500,000 to 600,000 distinct CDR3 sequences, roughly 12% of them singletons. The starting material was PBMCs from blood, obtained on the day of vaccination. These TCRs come from a man aged 45 to 65 who received an inactivated influenza vaccine.

The V and J genes are TRBV20-1 and TRBJ2-1; no clear D gene. In germline, CDR1 is DFQATT, CDR2 SNEGSKA (reference sequence). The V end was cut by 3 bases, the J end by 5 bases, with 14 bases between. This CDR3 is built from 14 residues. DNA for the CDR3: TGCAGTGCTAGGGGCCTACCGAAAAACAATGAGCAGTTCTTC. This encodes CSARGLPKNNEQFF.

This clonotype was observed many times. The chain combines TRBV9 with TRBJ2-3; D not certain. The CDR3 runs to 13 residues. Germline V CDR1 and CDR2: SGDLS, YYNGEE. Deletions cut 2 bases from V and 3 bases from J, with 7 bases between. In nucleotides, the CDR3 is TGTGCCAGCAGCGTCCGACAAACAGATACGCAGTATTTT. Its protein product is CASSVRQTDTQYF.

This clonotype was observed a handful of times. The V call is TRBV27, the J call TRBJ1-2; a possible D gene is TRBD1 (5 bases). The CDR3 extends over 15 amino acids. V shed 2 bases and J shed 2 bases, with 12 bases lying between them. Per germline, CDR1 MNHEY and CDR2 SMNVEV (reference sequence). The CDR3 DNA is TGTGCCAGCAGTTTAACCTGGGGCCCCAACTATGGCTACACCTTC. As protein: CASSLTWGPNYGYTF.

The V call is TRBV14, the J call TRBJ2-5; 13 nucleotides agree with TRBD2. The ends lost 3 bases at V and 2 bases at J; junction bases unmatched: 9. The CDR3 contains 18 residues. Per the germline V gene, CDR1 is SGHDN and CDR2 is FVKESK. The CDR3 nucleotides are TGTGCCAGCAGCCAGGGACTAGCGGGATCTAATTTTCAAGAGACCCAGTACTTC. This translates into CASSQGLAGSNFQETQYF.

This clonotype was found a few times. V and J are TRBV3-1 and TRBJ2-4; D possibly matches TRBD1 or TRBD2 (5 bases each). The CDR3 contains 16 residues. Trimming removed 2 bases at V and 4 bases at J, with 15 bases between. Germline V gene data show CDR1 as LGHDT and CDR2 as YNNKEL (reference sequence). This CDR3 is CASSQPILRGKNIQYF. The CDR3 DNA reads TGTGCCAGCAGCCAACCCATATTGAGGGGAAAAAACATTCAGTACTTC.

This clonotype came up a few times. The CDR3 DNA reads as TGTGCCAGCAGTTCGGGACGGGGAAAACTGTTTTTT. It is translated as CASSSGRGKLFF. The chain combines TRBV6-5 with TRBJ1-4; D possibly corresponds to TRBD1 (5 bases). Germline V CDR1 and CDR2: MNHEY, SVGAGI. This CDR3 has 12 residues. V dropped 4 bases and J dropped 10 bases, with 10 bases sitting between them.

This clonotype has only a few counts. The chain couples TRBV7-3 to TRBJ2-3, with TRBD1 as a possible D gene (6 bases). This CDR3 spans 15 amino acids. Trimming stripped 0 bases from V and 4 bases from J, with 11 bases between. Germline-derived CDR1 and CDR2 are SGHTA and FQGTGA. The CDR3 here is CASSLTRGGADTQYF. For the CDR3, the DNA is TGTGCCAGCAGCTTAACCAGGGGTGGCGCAGATACGCAGTATTTT.

CDR3: CSARRQSPNTGELFF. CDR3 nucleotides: TGCAGTGCTAGAAGGCAGAGTCCGAACACCGGGGAGCTGTTTTTT. The chain has TRBV20-1 and TRBJ2-2, with unresolved D. The germline CDR1 and CDR2 sequences are DFQATT and SNEGSKA (reference sequence). This CDR3 is 15 amino acids long. Between the trimmed V and J ends, which lost 2 bases and 0 bases, there was a span of 10 bases.

This clonotype was observed a few times. The CDR3 loop is CASSVGVAGGREQYF. The CDR3, as DNA: TGTGCCAGCAGCGTAGGAGTTGCGGGAGGGCGCGAGCAGTACTTC. V gene TRBV9 combines with J gene TRBJ2-7; 9 bases line up with TRBD2. V was pared by 0 bases and J by 6 bases, with 7 bases of the junction left unmatched. The germline gives CDR1 SGDLS, CDR2 YYNGEE. This CDR3 comprises 15 residues.

The chain carries TRBV5-5 and TRBJ2-2; D is perhaps TRBD1 or TRBD2 (5 bases each). Germline assignment: CDR1 SGHKS and CDR2 YYEKEE (reference sequence). This CDR3 spans 15 amino acids. V lost 2 bases and J 4 bases, leaving 12 bases between the germline ends. The CDR3 bases are TGTGCCAGCAGCTTCGAGGGGCAGGGCACCGGGGAGCTGTTTTTT. Protein product: CASSFEGQGTGELFF.

This clonotype was picked up many times. The chain recombines TRBV5-1 with TRBJ1-1, with D maybe TRBD1 (5 bases). Germline V gene lookup returns CDR1 SGHRS and CDR2 YFSETQ. This CDR3 is 14 amino acids long. Deletions cut 5 bases from V and 0 bases from J, with 11 bases between. The CDR3 nucleotides are TGCGCCAGCAGGGGGGTAAATATGAACACTGAAGCTTTCTTT. Residues: CASRGVNMNTEAFF.

This clonotype was seen many times. The chain uses TRBV12-3 or TRBV12-4 and TRBJ2-2; no clear D. The CDR3 has 13 residues. The ends were cut back, 1 base at V and 4 bases at J, with 4 bases in the middle. The CDR3 region has the DNA TGTGCCAGCAGTTTAGATGCCACCGGGGAGCTGTTTTTT. It translates to CASSLDATGELFF.

V and J are TRBV5-1 and TRBJ2-6; possible D gene TRBD2, 5 bases. Trimming left V 3 bases short and J 6 bases short, with 10 bases between. Germline V gives CDR1 SGHRS, CDR2 YFSETQ. The CDR3 runs to 14 residues. The CDR3: CASSSSLAANVLTF. CDR3 nucleotides: TGCGCCAGCAGCTCTAGTCTAGCGGCCAACGTCCTGACTTTC. The variable domain in full, with the rest retrieved from reference TRBV5-1 and TRBJ2-6, is KAGVTQTPRYLIKTRGQQVTLSCSPISGHRSVSWYQQTPGQGLQFLFEYFSETQRNKGNFPGRFSGRQFSNSRSEMNVSTLELGDSALYLCASSSSLAANVLTFGAGSRLTVL.

The chain couples TRBV12-3 or TRBV12-4 to TRBJ2-1; 9 bases map to TRBD1. V dropped 3 bases and J dropped 10; count of bases not matched to a gene: 7. The CDR3 is 14 residues long. The DNA for the CDR3 is TGTGCCAGCAGTTTCGGGACAGGGAGAGGGGAGCAGTTCTTC. As protein: CASSFGTGRGEQFF.

This clonotype was seen many times. The rearrangement uses TRBV18 and TRBJ2-5; no definite D call. The CDR3 length is 13 residues. Germline assignment: CDR1 KGHSH and CDR2 LQKENI. V was pared by 6 bases and J by 5 bases, with 13 bases between. The CDR3 is CASSTGPLETQYF. The CDR3 DNA reads as TGTGCCAGCTCCACCGGTCCCCTGGAGACCCAGTACTTC.

The rearrangement links TRBV9 to TRBJ2-2; D could derive from TRBD1 or TRBD2 (5 bases each). This CDR3 is built from 15 residues. Per germline, CDR1 SGDLS and CDR2 YYNGEE. V was pared by 0 bases and J by 7 bases, with 13 bases between. The CDR3 sequence: CASSVDGWGNGELFF. The CDR3 region has the DNA TGTGCCAGCAGCGTAGACGGCTGGGGGAACGGGGAGCTGTTTTTT. Full variable domain (rest looked up from reference TRBV9 and TRBJ2-2): DSGVTQTPKHLITATGQRVTLRCSPRSGDLSVYWYQQSLDQGLQFLIQYYNGEERAKGNILERFSAQQFPDLHSELNLSSLELGDSALYFCASSVDGWGNGELFFGEGSRLTVL.

In its sample, this clonotype was seen a few times. The V call is TRBV7-2, the J call TRBJ1-4, with D perhaps matching TRBD1 (5 bases). V lost 5 bases and J lost 4, with 14 bases in between. This CDR3 has 15 residues. Germline V CDR1 and CDR2: SGHTA, FQGNSA. In DNA form, the CDR3 reads TGTGCCAGCAGCCCAACACGGGGGTTTAATGAAAAACTGTTTTTT. Residues: CASSPTRGFNEKLFF.

Only one count was recorded for this clonotype. The rearrangement links TRBV7-2 to TRBJ1-1; a weak D match, TRBD1 (5 bases). V shed 5 bases and J shed 10 bases, with 17 bases lying between them. The CDR3 consists of 13 residues. Germline CDR1 and CDR2: SGHTA and FQGNSA. The CDR3 is CASSTRGTRGAFF. The DNA for the CDR3 is TGTGCCAGCAGCACCCGGGGCACCCGTGGAGCTTTCTTT.

This chain joins TRBV6-5 and TRBJ2-7; the match to TRBD2 covers 9 bases. Germline trimming cut 2 bases from V and 5 bases from J; bases unmatched to any gene: 7. Germline lookup yields CDR1 MNHEY and CDR2 SVGAGI. The CDR3 runs 15 residues. The CDR3 region has the DNA TGTGCCAGCAGTTACCGGCGGGAGGGCCGCCACGAGCAGTACTTC. Its translation: CASSYRREGRHEQYF.

V and J are TRBV6-6 and TRBJ2-7; D gene uncertain. This CDR3 contains 13 residues. The germline V gene encodes CDR1 MNHNY and CDR2 SVGAGI (reference sequence). Trimming stripped 2 bases from V and 3 bases from J, with 8 bases between. CDR3 region: CASSYGPRYEQYF. The DNA for the CDR3 is TGTGCCAGCAGTTACGGGCCGCGCTACGAGCAGTACTTC.

This clonotype was counted between two and nine times. CDR3 bases: TGCAGTGCTAGAGAGTATCTAGCGGGTAAAAACAATGAGCAGTTCTTC. Encoded protein: CSAREYLAGKNNEQFF. The chain joins TRBV20-1 to TRBJ2-1; 8 nucleotides align to TRBD2. Germline CDR1 is DFQATT and CDR2 is SNEGSKA (reference sequence). V lost 0 bases and J lost 5; bases outside the gene matches: 9. This CDR3 has 16 amino acids.